Given below is one T cell receptor (beta chain) in context. Germline CDR1 is SGHDT and CDR2 is YYEEEE. The CDR3 is 18 residues long. The source of the sample is a study of T cells expressing NK-cell markers. For each CDR3 protein, TCRdb gives one entry from its re-call of the 5' RACE reads, without DNA. This repertoire includes 200,000 to 300,000 distinct CDR3 sequences. The sequence was obtained from a man younger than 35 in good health. The genes are TRBV5-6 and TRBJ1-1; lacking DNA, the TRBD1 call made by TCRdb goes unchecked. The sequencing input was blood T cells: a sorted CD56 or NKG2C T cell subset, CD4+ or CD8+ T cells, or bulk PBMC T cells (not recorded which). The CDR3 region is CASSPAGQGWVLNTEAFF.